Listed here are 4 T cell receptor beta chains from one sample, sequenced in a study of T cell clones after liver transplantation. Sequencing was performed with immunoSEQ multiplex PCR; in TCRdb, only in-frame clones are kept and a portion is missing. The sample has around 100,000 clones; 84% are singletons. The specimen was CD4+ T cells from blood, collected approximately 4 years after liver transplant. Receptor source: a human patient who received a liver transplant. Some T cells may originate from the graft donor.

This chain joins TRBV5-5 and TRBJ1-1; TRBD1 is a possible D gene (5 bases). V lost 0 bases, J lost 1 base, and 16 bases lay in between. The length of the CDR3 is 17 residues. Germline values: CDR1 SGHKS, CDR2 YYEKEE (reference sequence). The DNA of the CDR3 is TGTGCCAGCAGCTTGGGACCACCCGGGACGGCGAACACTGAAGCTTTCTTT. This gives the protein CASSLGPPGTANTEAFF.

The genes are TRBV18 and TRBJ2-2; D is unresolved. The germline V gene encodes CDR1 KGHSH and CDR2 LQKENI. V lost 3 bases and J 7 bases, leaving 6 bases between the germline ends. CDR3 length: 12 residues. DNA of the CDR3: TGTGCCAGCTCACCGGTAGACGGGGAGCTGTTTTTT. It specifies CASSPVDGELFF.

This chain links TRBV2 with TRBJ1-3, with D possibly matching TRBD1 (5 bases). The CDR3 is 15 amino acids. V was cut by 5 bases and J by 0 bases, with 11 bases left in between. Germline V gene data show CDR1 as SNHLY and CDR2 as FYNNEI. CDR3 DNA sequence: TGTGCCAGCAGTATGGGACCGAACTCTGGAAACACCATATATTTT. Protein product: CASSMGPNSGNTIYF.

This clone was counted between two and nine times. The chain carries TRBV11-2 and TRBJ2-1; D uncertain. The CDR3 spans 16 residues. Between the trimmed V and J ends, which lost 10 bases and 4 bases, there was a span of 23 bases. The germline V gene encodes CDR1 SGHAT and CDR2 FQNNGV. The CDR3 here is CAISKGSQVTYNEQFF. In DNA, the CDR3 is TGTGCCATTTCGAAAGGCTCCCAGGTCACTTACAATGAGCAGTTCTTC.